Listed below are T cell receptor beta chains from one sample, sequenced in a study of blood T cell repertoires in COVID-19. Clones were sequenced by immunoSEQ multiplex PCR, and TCRdb holds only the in-frame ones, with some missing. The table includes some 350,000 clones, roughly 87% detected once. The sequencing sample was made of PBMCs or T cells enriched from blood (not recorded which). The receptor set was obtained from a woman between 25 and 40 years old who had recovered from COVID-19. Each CDR3 is given with its conserved first and last residue. D genes are given only for firm matches. Size is omitted from some rows. Given values are once, few, many or a class for expanded clones.

clone_size: NA; j_call: TRBJ1-1; v_call: TRBV11-3; d_call: NA; cdr3_aa: CASSPSRDTEAFF; cdr3_nt: TGTGCCAGCAGCCCTAGCCGGGACACTGAAGCTTTCTTT
clone_size: NA; j_call: TRBJ2-2; v_call: TRBV5-1; d_call: TRBD1; cdr3_aa: CASSSRDRGTGELFF; cdr3_nt: TGCGCCAGCAGCTCCCGGGACAGGGGCACCGGGGAGCTGTTTTTT
clone_size: NA; j_call: TRBJ2-5; v_call: TRBV3-1/TRBV3-2; d_call: NA; cdr3_aa: CASRPTVTQETQYF; cdr3_nt: TGTGCCAGCAGGCCGACAGTGACCCAAGAGACCCAGTACTTC
clone_size: few; j_call: TRBJ2-2; v_call: TRBV11-2; d_call: NA; cdr3_aa: CASKRAATGELFF; cdr3_nt: TGTGCCAGCAAGAGGGCGGCCACCGGGGAGCTGTTTTTT
clone_size: NA; j_call: TRBJ1-4; v_call: TRBV27; d_call: NA; cdr3_aa: CASSLWPNEKLFF; cdr3_nt: TGTGCCAGCAGTTTATGGCCTAATGAAAAACTGTTTTTT
clone_size: once; j_call: TRBJ1-6; v_call: TRBV27; d_call: TRBD1; cdr3_aa: CASSPPGTAIYNSPLHF; cdr3_nt: TGTGCCAGCAGTCCGCCGGGGACAGCGATTTATAATTCACCCCTCCACTTT
clone_size: NA; j_call: TRBJ2-2; v_call: TRBV5-1; d_call: TRBD1; cdr3_aa: CASSLAGGTGELFF; cdr3_nt: TGCGCCAGCAGCTTAGCAGGGGGTACCGGGGAGCTGTTTTTT
clone_size: NA; j_call: TRBJ2-7; v_call: TRBV5-1; d_call: TRBD1; cdr3_aa: CASSLENRGLYEQYF; cdr3_nt: TGCGCCAGCAGCTTGGAAAACAGGGGGCTCTACGAGCAGTACTTC
clone_size: NA; j_call: TRBJ2-1; v_call: TRBV14; d_call: NA; cdr3_aa: CASSPTMAEAHNEQFF; cdr3_nt: TGTGCCAGCAGCCCCACTATGGCTGAGGCTCACAATGAGCAGTTCTTC
clone_size: NA; j_call: TRBJ2-1; v_call: TRBV6-5; d_call: NA; cdr3_aa: CASSYGGDEQFF; cdr3_nt: TGTGCCAGCAGTTATGGGGGCGATGAGCAGTTCTTC
clone_size: NA; j_call: TRBJ2-7; v_call: TRBV6-5; d_call: TRBD2; cdr3_aa: CASTGGGLYEQYF; cdr3_nt: TGTGCCAGCACCGGCGGGGGACTCTACGAGCAGTACTTC
clone_size: NA; j_call: TRBJ2-7; v_call: TRBV19; d_call: TRBD2; cdr3_aa: CASSTLLQGGYEQYF; cdr3_nt: TGTGCCAGTAGTACACTCCTTCAGGGAGGGTACGAGCAGTACTTC
clone_size: NA; j_call: TRBJ1-5; v_call: TRBV19; d_call: TRBD1; cdr3_aa: CASSTDRGVNQPQHF; cdr3_nt: TGTGCCAGTAGTACGGACAGGGGAGTGAATCAGCCCCAGCATTTT
clone_size: NA; j_call: TRBJ2-1; v_call: TRBV11-2; d_call: NA; cdr3_aa: CASSFSTAEFF; cdr3_nt: TGTGCCAGCAGCTTTAGTACAGCGGAGTTCTTC
clone_size: NA; j_call: TRBJ2-1; v_call: TRBV11-2; d_call: NA; cdr3_aa: CASSVIGEQFF; cdr3_nt: TGTGCCAGCAGCGTAATCGGTGAGCAGTTCTTC
clone_size: NA; j_call: TRBJ1-3; v_call: TRBV28; d_call: NA; cdr3_aa: CANSSPLLSGKSSGNTIYF; cdr3_nt: TGTGCCAACAGTTCCCCCCTTCTGTCAGGGAAATCCTCTGGAAACACCATATATTTT
clone_size: NA; j_call: TRBJ1-2; v_call: TRBV7-8; d_call: NA; cdr3_aa: CASSWHRVNYGYTF; cdr3_nt: TGTGCCAGCAGCTGGCACAGGGTTAACTATGGCTACACCTTC
clone_size: NA; j_call: TRBJ2-3; v_call: TRBV19; d_call: TRBD1; cdr3_aa: CASSPRDRGQSTDTQYF; cdr3_nt: TGTGCCAGTAGCCCACGGGACAGGGGGCAAAGCACAGATACGCAGTATTTT
clone_size: NA; j_call: TRBJ1-2; v_call: TRBV9; d_call: NA; cdr3_aa: CASSGLYGYTF; cdr3_nt: TGTGCCAGCAGCGGACTCTATGGCTACACCTTC
clone_size: NA; j_call: TRBJ2-2; v_call: TRBV11-3; d_call: NA; cdr3_aa: CASSLDGDNTGELFF; cdr3_nt: TGTGCCAGCAGCTTGGACGGGGATAACACCGGGGAGCTGTTTTTT
clone_size: NA; j_call: TRBJ1-1; v_call: TRBV11-1; d_call: TRBD1; cdr3_aa: CAAGTGGAGTEAFF; cdr3_nt: TGTGCCGCGGGGACAGGGGGCGCGGGAACTGAAGCTTTCTTT
clone_size: NA; j_call: TRBJ1-2; v_call: TRBV28; d_call: NA; cdr3_aa: CASSSPLAGSVYGYTF; cdr3_nt: TGTGCCAGCAGTTCACCCTTGGCAGGGTCCGTCTATGGCTACACCTTC
clone_size: NA; j_call: TRBJ1-3; v_call: TRBV6-5; d_call: TRBD1; cdr3_aa: CASSYGTGSSGNTIYF; cdr3_nt: TGTGCCAGCAGTTACGGGACAGGGTCCTCTGGAAACACCATATATTTT
clone_size: once; j_call: TRBJ2-7; v_call: TRBV20-1; d_call: NA; cdr3_aa: CSASLSGQYYEQYF; cdr3_nt: TGCAGTGCTAGTCTTTCAGGGCAGTACTACGAGCAGTACTTC
clone_size: NA; j_call: TRBJ1-3; v_call: TRBV19; d_call: TRBD1; cdr3_aa: CASATGGSGNTIYF; cdr3_nt: TGTGCCAGTGCGACAGGGGGCTCTGGAAACACCATATATTTT
clone_size: NA; j_call: TRBJ1-5; v_call: TRBV6-6; d_call: TRBD1; cdr3_aa: CASSQRQGNQPQHF; cdr3_nt: TGTGCCAGCAGCCAGAGACAGGGTAATCAGCCCCAGCATTTT
clone_size: NA; j_call: TRBJ1-1; v_call: TRBV10-3; d_call: NA; cdr3_aa: CAIAAGAMNTEAFF; cdr3_nt: TGTGCCATCGCGGCAGGGGCTATGAACACTGAAGCTTTCTTT
clone_size: NA; j_call: TRBJ1-1; v_call: TRBV7-9; d_call: NA; cdr3_aa: CASSLALSTEAFF; cdr3_nt: TGTGCCAGCAGCTTAGCGCTGAGCACTGAAGCTTTCTTT
clone_size: NA; j_call: TRBJ2-7; v_call: TRBV6-5; d_call: TRBD2; cdr3_aa: CASTNGPSGRNEQYF; cdr3_nt: TGTGCCAGCACCAACGGCCCTAGCGGGAGAAACGAGCAGTACTTC
clone_size: NA; j_call: TRBJ2-7; v_call: TRBV7-8; d_call: TRBD1; cdr3_aa: CASSFGTEGYEQYF; cdr3_nt: TGTGCCAGCAGCTTTGGGACAGAAGGGTACGAGCAGTACTTC
clone_size: once; j_call: TRBJ2-2; v_call: TRBV6-5; d_call: NA; cdr3_aa: CASSFDYTGELFF; cdr3_nt: TGTGCCAGCAGTTTCGACTACACCGGGGAGCTGTTTTTT
clone_size: NA; j_call: TRBJ2-5; v_call: TRBV6-1; d_call: TRBD1; cdr3_aa: CASSEGQGDWETQYF; cdr3_nt: TGTGCCAGCAGTGAAGGACAGGGGGATTGGGAGACCCAGTACTTC
clone_size: NA; j_call: TRBJ2-3; v_call: TRBV7-6; d_call: NA; cdr3_aa: CASSLALGTTSTDTQYF; cdr3_nt: TGTGCCAGCAGCCTCGCCCTGGGCACCACTAGCACAGATACGCAGTATTTT
clone_size: NA; j_call: TRBJ1-1; v_call: TRBV9; d_call: NA; cdr3_aa: CASRATTGTNTEAFF; cdr3_nt: TGTGCCAGCAGGGCCACGACAGGAACGAACACTGAAGCTTTCTTT
clone_size: NA; j_call: TRBJ2-3; v_call: TRBV15; d_call: TRBD2; cdr3_aa: CATSRDLKAGGIDTQYF; cdr3_nt: TGTGCCACCAGCAGAGATCTGAAAGCGGGAGGGATAGATACGCAGTATTTT
clone_size: NA; j_call: TRBJ1-5; v_call: TRBV9; d_call: TRBD1; cdr3_aa: CASSVGTGGNQPQHF; cdr3_nt: TGTGCCAGCAGCGTAGGGACAGGGGGCAATCAGCCCCAGCATTTT